Below are 15 T cell receptor beta chains sequenced from a single sample in a study of T cell responses to AZD1222 COVID-19 vaccine. The assay was immunoSEQ multiplex PCR, and TCRdb's table has in-frame clones only and misses some. Among some 200,000 clones listed, approximately 91% were seen once. This material consisted of peripheral blood, taken on day 0 of AZD1222 vaccination. The receptors shown here come from an adult in good health.

With respect to this clone: Other DNA sequences in this sample translate to the same CDR3. The chain links TRBV5-1 to TRBJ2-1; no firm D call. CDR3 length equals 15 residues. The germline V and J ends were trimmed by 1 base and 0 bases, with 8 bases remaining between them. Germline V gene lookup returns CDR1 SGHRS and CDR2 YFSETQ. In DNA form, the CDR3 reads TGCGCCAGCAGCTTGTCTGGTAGCTCCTACAATGAGCAGTTCTTC. Amino acid sequence: CASSLSGSSYNEQFF.

This clone was picked up a small number of times. The chain has TRBV7-8 and TRBJ2-7; TRBD2 might be the D (5 bases). V was clipped by 7 bases and J by 4 bases, with 14 bases between them. The length of the CDR3 is 13 residues. Per germline, CDR1 SGHVS and CDR2 FQNEAQ. In DNA, the CDR3 is TGTGCCAGCATCTTGAACCCGGGGTACGAGCAGTACTTC. Protein product: CASILNPGYEQYF. Together with reference TRBV7-8 and TRBJ2-7, the CDR3 gives the full variable domain: GAGVSQSPRYKVAKRGQDVALRCDPISGHVSLFWYQQALGQGPEFLTYFQNEAQLDKSGLPSDRFFAERPEGSVSTLKIQRTQQEDSAVYLCASILNPGYEQYFGPGTRLTVT.

This chain links TRBV7-9 with TRBJ1-3; D possibly corresponds to TRBD1 (5 bases). Germline V CDR1 and CDR2: SEHNR, FQNEAQ (reference sequence). V lost 2 bases, J lost 4 bases, and 12 bases lay in between. This CDR3 spans 15 amino acids. The chain's CDR3 is CASSLKAGQGNTIYF. The CDR3 nucleotides are TGTGCCAGCAGCTTAAAGGCAGGGCAGGGAAACACCATATATTTT.

CDR3 DNA: TGTGCCAGCAGCTCGGACGGGACTAGCGGGAGGGCCCGTTTCGATGAGCAGTTCTTC. This encodes CASSSDGTSGRARFDEQFF. The chain joins TRBV7-2 to TRBJ2-1; 16 nucleotides align to TRBD2. CDR1 SGHTA and CDR2 FQGNSA come from the germline V gene. The CDR3 spans 19 residues. With V trimmed by 4 bases and J by 8 bases, 14 bases remained unmatched.

The chain has TRBV7-2 and TRBJ2-7, with 8 bases identical to TRBD1. This CDR3 is built from 13 residues. The junction had 6 bases not matched to a gene; V was cut back by 5 bases and J by 6 bases. Germline CDR1 and CDR2: SGHTA and FQGNSA. The CDR3, as DNA: TGTGCCAGCAGCCCCGCAGGGGGCAGCGAGCAGTACTTC. It yields the protein CASSPAGGSEQYF.

The chain joins TRBV5-1 to TRBJ1-2; TRBD1 aligns across 9 bases. The ends lost 4 bases at V and 7 bases at J; junction bases unmatched: 11. Germline CDR1 and CDR2: SGHRS and YFSETQ. The CDR3 contains 15 residues. CDR3 in amino acids: CASSRDRVGAGGYTF. In DNA form, the CDR3 reads TGCGCCAGCAGCAGGGACAGGGTGGGGGCCGGTGGCTACACCTTC.

The gene calls are TRBV5-4 and TRBJ2-5; 7 bases agree with TRBD2. With V trimmed by 0 bases and J by 0 bases, 8 bases remained unmatched. The CDR3 totals 17 residues. From germline, CDR1 is SGHNT and CDR2 YYREEE (reference sequence). CDR3 nucleotide sequence: TGTGCCAGCAGCTTGGAGCCGGGACTACCTTACCAAGAGACCCAGTACTTC. Amino acids: CASSLEPGLPYQETQYF.

The CDR3 here is CATSGRQVFYNEQFF. CDR3 coding DNA: TGTGCCACCAGCGGGAGACAGGTATTTTACAATGAGCAGTTCTTC. The V call is TRBV15, the J call TRBJ2-1; D possibly corresponds to TRBD1 (6 bases). V was trimmed by 5 bases and J by 4 bases, leaving 15 bases between them. CDR1 and CDR2 from the germline V gene are LNHNV and YYDKDF (reference sequence). The CDR3 is 15 residues long.

The chain combines TRBV28 with TRBJ1-6, with D maybe TRBD1 (6 bases). The V gene lost 5 bases and the J gene lost 7 bases, with 15 bases spanning the gap. CDR3 size: 15 residues. CDR1 and CDR2 from the germline V gene are MDHEN and SYDVKM. CDR3 sequence: CASSHRTVGNSPLHF. CDR3 nucleotides: TGTGCCAGCAGTCATAGGACAGTTGGGAATTCACCCCTCCACTTT.

The chain links TRBV27 to TRBJ2-2; D gene ambiguous. The V end lost 6 bases, the J end lost 5 bases, and 13 bases lay between the germline ends. CDR1 is MNHEY and CDR2 is SMNVEV in the germline V gene (reference sequence). The CDR3 is 14 residues long. The CDR3, as DNA: TGTGCCAGCAGCTTCGGCACGTTAACCGGGGAGCTGTTTTTT. This gives the protein CASSFGTLTGELFF.

V is TRBV19 and J is TRBJ1-1; TRBD1 is a possible D gene (5 bases). CDR1 and CDR2 (germline): LNHDA, SQIVND (reference sequence). V lost 4 bases, J lost 1 base, and 10 bases lay in between. CDR3 size: 14 residues. As DNA, the CDR3 is TGTGCCAGTAGTAAGGGACCGAAGAACACTGAAGCTTTCTTT. This encodes CASSKGPKNTEAFF.

This chain joins TRBV4-3 and TRBJ2-1; D may be TRBD1 (7 bases). Germline V CDR1 and CDR2: LGHNA, YSLEER. The CDR3 extends over 16 amino acids. V lost 0 bases and J lost 8, with 17 bases in between. CDR3 loop: CASSQDVAGGGHEQFF. The CDR3 DNA reads TGCGCCAGCAGCCAAGATGTGGCAGGGGGAGGCCATGAGCAGTTCTTC.

V and J are TRBV18 and TRBJ1-4; TRBD1 aligns across 9 bases. With V trimmed by 1 base and J by 3 bases, 6 bases remained unmatched. The CDR3 has 17 residues. The V gene's germline CDR1 is KGHSH and CDR2 LQKENI. DNA of the CDR3: TGTGCCAGCTCACCACGAAGGACAGGGGACCCTAATGAAAAACTGTTTTTT. This codes for CASSPRRTGDPNEKLFF. Combining the CDR3 with reference TRBV18 and TRBJ1-4 gives the whole variable domain NAGVMQNPRHLVRRRGQEARLRCSPMKGHSHVYWYRQLPEEGLKFMVYLQKENIIDESGMPKERFSAEFPKEGPSILRIQQVVRGDSAAYFCASSPRRTGDPNEKLFFGSGTQLSVL.

This clone was recorded once. Distinct nucleotide sequences in the sample also encode this CDR3. The genes are TRBV5-6 and TRBJ2-7; 11 bases agree with TRBD1. Germline values: CDR1 SGHDT, CDR2 YYEEEE. With 5 bases clipped from V and 2 bases from J, the junction kept 3 bases outside the gene matches. The CDR3 runs to 14 residues. CDR3 amino acids: CASSPGQGAYEQYF. The DNA of the CDR3 is TGTGCCAGCAGTCCGGGACAGGGGGCCTACGAGCAGTACTTC.

The V and J genes are TRBV6-6 and TRBJ2-3; D is undetermined. Trimming removed 1 base at V and 2 bases at J, with 13 bases between. CDR3 size: 16 residues. Germline lookup yields CDR1 MNHNY and CDR2 SVGAGI (reference sequence). The CDR3 spells CASSYFSISSTDTQYF. The CDR3 nucleotides read TGTGCCAGCAGTTACTTCAGTATTTCATCCACAGATACGCAGTATTTT.